A selection of T cell receptor beta chains follows, all from one sample in a study of Ad26.COV2.S vaccination and SARS-CoV-2 variants. Sequencing used immunoSEQ multiplex PCR; TCRdb keeps in-frame clones, though not all of them. The sample carries approximately 300,000 clones, approximately 80% recorded once. The material was peripheral blood, obtained in a trial of Ad26.COV2.S vaccine versus placebo. All receptors come from a person between 18 and 59 years old who received the Ad26.COV2.S COVID-19 vaccine or a placebo. Each CDR3 is given with its conserved first and last residue. The order of the fields is V gene, CDR3 protein.

v_call: TRBV15; cdr3_aa: CATSRPHGYSNQPQHF
v_call: TRBV28; cdr3_aa: CASQTRTGGNYGYTF
v_call: TRBV11-2; cdr3_aa: CASSLVGRTYEQYF
v_call: TRBV10-3; cdr3_aa: CAINGDINQPQHF
v_call: TRBV11-2; cdr3_aa: CASSAHSGNTIYF
v_call: TRBV5-1; cdr3_aa: CASSSLGWGSYEQYF
v_call: TRBV3-1/TRBV3-2; cdr3_aa: CASSPRDHQTQYF
v_call: TRBV18; cdr3_aa: CASSPLTLQGIQYF
v_call: TRBV19; cdr3_aa: CASSVGTGRKTDYGYTF
v_call: TRBV5-1; cdr3_aa: CASSFFWQIARGGYTF
v_call: TRBV5-1; cdr3_aa: CASSSGLAGRVFETQYF
v_call: TRBV7-8; cdr3_aa: CASSLTQGGYEQYF
v_call: TRBV28; cdr3_aa: CASSPHFPFFTGAHEAFF
v_call: TRBV5-5; cdr3_aa: CASSLGGQVNYGYTF
v_call: TRBV27; cdr3_aa: CASSSLSYEQYF
v_call: TRBV7-2; cdr3_aa: CASSLGLHRGSQPQHF
v_call: TRBV7-8; cdr3_aa: CASSRHQSYEQYF
v_call: TRBV3-1/TRBV3-2; cdr3_aa: CASSQDLDGQTDTQYF
v_call: TRBV6-5; cdr3_aa: CASSYSGSGGYNEQFF
v_call: TRBV3-1/TRBV3-2; cdr3_aa: CASSREGTGNSPLHF
v_call: TRBV6-5; cdr3_aa: CASSYDRGGTEAFF
v_call: TRBV28; cdr3_aa: CASRGTAAQEQYF
v_call: TRBV5-1; cdr3_aa: CASSVDSGAGTGELFF
v_call: TRBV5-4; cdr3_aa: CASSRGTDQPQHF
v_call: TRBV11-3; cdr3_aa: CASSSWEGGFLTDTQYF
v_call: TRBV2; cdr3_aa: CASIRTGADTGELFF
v_call: TRBV19; cdr3_aa: CASSMWGGADEKLFF
v_call: TRBV25-1; cdr3_aa: CASSDQGVYNEQFF
v_call: TRBV7-6; cdr3_aa: CASSFGRPNYGYTF
v_call: TRBV10-3; cdr3_aa: CAISGPNHQETQYF
v_call: TRBV20-1; cdr3_aa: CSASSAGGYYEQYF
v_call: TRBV6-2/TRBV6-3; cdr3_aa: CASSSSTGEGKLFF
v_call: TRBV11-2; cdr3_aa: CASSAVRGSYNEQFF
v_call: TRBV29-1; cdr3_aa: CSVPRGTGEVHNEQFF